This T cell receptor beta chain originates from a study of T-cell reconstitution after alpha-beta-depleted transplantation in children. Looked up from germline, CDR1 is SGHRS and CDR2 is YFSETQ. Trimming removed 0 bases at V and 2 bases at J, with 12 bases between. The CDR3 extends over 16 amino acids. Study-level results: About two months after transplant, alpha-beta T cells reportedly came from several hundred expanded graft clones. At one year after transplant, newly produced T cells mostly accounted for T-cell counts and diversity. At day 60, the high TCRbeta diversity found in some patients originated from recipient T cells and thymic progenitors that had survived.

Preparation of the TCRbeta library used unique molecular identifiers. TCRdb ran MiXCR on the PCR reads and lists one entry per CDR3 protein. Among under 850,000 distinct CDR3 sequences listed, less than 15% were seen once. This clonotype was counted only a few times. Its antigen is not known. The chain couples TRBV5-1 to TRBJ2-1, with a weak D call TRBD1 (6 bases). This TCR derives from a girl aged 2 to 9 with congenital amegakaryocytic thrombocytopenia, due to receive a stem cell transplant. The material sequenced was PBMCs, taken before TCRalphabeta/CD19-depleted stem cell transplant. CDR3 coding DNA: TGCGCCAGCAGCTTGGCCGGGCAGGGGACCTACAATGAGCAGTTCTTC. Its translation is CASSLAGQGTYNEQFF.